Listed below are T cell receptor beta chains from one sample, sequenced in a study of T cells in localized non-small cell lung cancer. This table comes from immunoSEQ multiplex PCR, and its TCRdb copy is limited to in-frame clones, with some not included. The repertoire holds 2,000 or so clones, with about 40% as singletons. This specimen consisted of lung tumor tissue, obtained before any cancer treatment. All receptors come from a male donor aged 60 or over with stage II lung adenocarcinoma. Each CDR3 is given with its conserved first and last residue. The D gene is left open where the match is weak. Rows may omit the clone size; those that give it use once, few, many or a size class.

d_gene | j_gene | v_gene | abundance | CDR3nt | CDR3aa
TRBD1 | TRBJ1-4 | TRBV7-2 | few | TGTGCCAGCAGCTTGCGACAGGGGGACGGTAATGAAAAACTGTTTTTT | CASSLRQGDGNEKLFF
TRBD2 | TRBJ2-5 | TRBV29-1 | few | TGCAGCGTCGGGGGGGCGGTACAAGAGACCCAGTACTTC | CSVGGAVQETQYF
- | TRBJ2-2 | TRBV9 | - | TGTGCCAGCAGCGTACTATCTGCGGCCCCCGGGGAGCTGTTTTTT | CASSVLSAAPGELFF
TRBD1 | TRBJ1-3 | TRBV10-3 | - | TGTGCCATCAGTGAGAAAAGCGGGACAGCCGGAAACACCATATATTTT | CAISEKSGTAGNTIYF
- | TRBJ2-3 | TRBV14 | - | TGTGCCAGCAGCCGTAGGGACACAGATACGCAGTATTTT | CASSRRDTDTQYF
- | TRBJ1-1 | TRBV25-1 | once | TGTGCCAGCAGTGAGGTTAGGGGGTTCACTACTGAAGCTTTCTTT | CASSEVRGFTTEAFF
TRBD1 | TRBJ1-2 | TRBV28 | - | TGTGCCAGCAGTTTAGGGCAGGGGGTTGAGCACACCTTC | CASSLGQGVEHTF
- | TRBJ1-5 | TRBV30 | once | TGTGCCTGGAGCCCCGGCCAGGGCAATCAGCCCCAGCATTTT | CAWSPGQGNQPQHF
- | TRBJ2-1 | TRBV19 | once | TGTGCCAGTAGTATCCCCTACGGTGAGCAGTTCTTC | CASSIPYGEQFF
- | TRBJ2-1 | TRBV10-3 | - | TGTGCCATCAGTGAGTCGATGGATTCCGATGAGCAGTTCTTC | CAISESMDSDEQFF
- | TRBJ2-3 | TRBV15 | - | TGTGCCACCAGCAGAGATCCGACGGGCACAGATACGCAGTATTTT | CATSRDPTGTDTQYF
- | TRBJ2-3 | TRBV11-3 | few | TGTGCCAGCAGCCCCGGGGTAGGAGGGCGCACAGATACGCAGTATTTT | CASSPGVGGRTDTQYF
TRBD1 | TRBJ2-2 | TRBV6-8 | few | TGTGCCAGCAGTTCCCGACAGGGGGCGATCGGGGAGCTGTTTTTT | CASSSRQGAIGELFF
- | TRBJ2-7 | TRBV19 | few | TGTGCCAGTAGTATCAGTCTAGGAGGGTCCTACGAGCAGTACTTC | CASSISLGGSYEQYF
TRBD2 | TRBJ2-2 | TRBV9 | - | TGTGCCAGCAGAACGGGACTAGCGGGAATCGGGGAGCTGTTTTTT | CASRTGLAGIGELFF
TRBD1 | TRBJ2-3 | TRBV28 | once | TGTGCCAGCCGACAGGGGCCCTCTAGCACAGATACGCAGTATTTT | CASRQGPSSTDTQYF
- | TRBJ1-2 | TRBV29-1 | - | TGCAGCGTTCTCTTCGGGACAACAGACTACACCTTC | CSVLFGTTDYTF
TRBD1 | TRBJ1-1 | TRBV29-1 | - | TGCAGCGTCACCGGGACAGGGCTTGACACTGAAGCTTTCTTT | CSVTGTGLDTEAFF
- | TRBJ1-5 | TRBV6-8 | medium-sized | TGTGCCAGCAGACATTTCGCCAATCAGCCCCAGCATTTT | CASRHFANQPQHF
- | TRBJ2-2 | TRBV19 | - | TGTGCCAGTAGTATAGATCTATGGTGGGGCGGGGAGCTGTTTTTT | CASSIDLWWGGELFF
TRBD1 | TRBJ1-1 | TRBV19 | - | TGTGCCAGCAAGGGACAGGTGTACACTGAAGCTTTCTTT | CASKGQVYTEAFF
- | TRBJ1-1 | TRBV18 | - | TGTGCCAGCTCACAGGGGTTGGGCACTGAAGCTTTCTTT | CASSQGLGTEAFF
- | TRBJ1-2 | TRBV28 | - | TGTGCCAGCAGTGATTCCGGGATCCTATATGGCTACACCTTC | CASSDSGILYGYTF
- | TRBJ1-1 | TRBV19 | - | TGTGCCAGTAACCCCATGAGGGGCAGGGAGGATGGAGCTTTCTTT | CASNPMRGREDGAFF
- | TRBJ2-2 | TRBV15 | - | TGTGCCACCAGCAGCGTGGAGACATACACCGGGGAGCTGTTTTTT | CATSSVETYTGELFF
TRBD2 | TRBJ2-1 | TRBV11-3 | few | TGTGCCAGCAGCCGCCCGACTAGCGGGAGGGATGGTGAGCAGTTCTTC | CASSRPTSGRDGEQFF
- | TRBJ1-1 | TRBV15 | - | TGTGCCACCAGCGCCGGGCTCGGGGACACTGAAGCTTTCTTT | CATSAGLGDTEAFF
- | TRBJ2-7 | TRBV10-1 | - | TGCGCCAGCAGTGACCCAGGGACTTACTCCTACGAGCAGTACTTC | CASSDPGTYSYEQYF
- | TRBJ1-2 | TRBV19 | once | TGTGCCAGTAGTGCCTATCAGGAAGAGGCTGGCTACACCTTC | CASSAYQEEAGYTF
- | TRBJ1-5 | TRBV19 | - | TGTGCCAGTAGTATAGTAGCAGGGGGCAATCAGCCCCAGCATTTT | CASSIVAGGNQPQHF
TRBD2 | TRBJ2-3 | TRBV19 | few | TGTGCCAGTAGTATAGTGTCTAGCGGTGAAGATACGCAGTATTTT | CASSIVSSGEDTQYF
TRBD2 | TRBJ2-1 | TRBV18 | - | TGTGCCAGCTCACCCCAGCGGGAGTTGATGTTCTTC | CASSPQRELMFF
- | TRBJ1-1 | TRBV11-3 | medium-sized | TGTGCCAGCAGCTTCCTCGGAAGACTGAACACTGAAGCTTTCTTT | CASSFLGRLNTEAFF
- | TRBJ1-2 | TRBV25-1 | once | TGTGCCAGTCGTAGGGATGGAACTAACTATGGCTACACCTTC | CASRRDGTNYGYTF
- | TRBJ1-1 | TRBV25-1 | few | TGTGCCAGCAGTTACCGGGGGGGGATAATGACTGAAGCTTTCTTT | CASSYRGGIMTEAFF
TRBD2 | TRBJ2-2 | TRBV6-1 | medium-sized | TGTGCCAGCAGTGAAGTAGGAGGGGCGGGAGCCGGGGAGCTGTTTTTT | CASSEVGGAGAGELFF
- | TRBJ2-3 | TRBV6-8 | medium-sized | TGTGCCAGCAGTTACTCGGGACTCCACGAGACGCAGTATTTT | CASSYSGLHETQYF
- | TRBJ2-3 | TRBV11-3 | - | TGTGCCAGCAGCCCCAGAGTCGGGAGTTCGGATACGCAGTATTTT | CASSPRVGSSDTQYF
- | TRBJ2-3 | TRBV19 | - | TGTGCCAGTAGTATAGCTGGGCGGTTCCGAGATACGCAGTATTTT | CASSIAGRFRDTQYF
- | TRBJ1-5 | TRBV10-3 | - | TGTGCCATCAGTGAGTTGAGGGAAAATCAGCCCCAGCATTTT | CAISELRENQPQHF
- | TRBJ1-1 | TRBV29-1 | large | TGCAGCGCCGGAACCACAGCGAACACTGAAGCTTTCTTT | CSAGTTANTEAFF
- | TRBJ2-5 | TRBV6-8 | few | TGTGCCATCAGTGGGGGACTGGTGGGGCAAGAGACCCAGTACTTC | CAISGGLVGQETQYF
- | TRBJ1-1 | TRBV6-8 | few | TGTGCCAGCAGAGAACAGAGGAACACTGAAGCTTTCTTT | CASREQRNTEAFF
- | TRBJ2-1 | TRBV9 | few | TGTGCCAGCAGCGTAGGCCCAGCAAACAATGAGCAGTTCTTC | CASSVGPANNEQFF
TRBD1 | TRBJ1-2 | TRBV28 | - | TGTGCCAGCCTTAAAAAGGCGGCCAGGGGGCATTATGGCTACACCTTC | CASLKKAARGHYGYTF
TRBD1 | TRBJ1-5 | TRBV6-8 | few | TGTGCCAGCAGTTACCCCGGGACAGGGGGTCAGCCCCAGCATTTT | CASSYPGTGGQPQHF
- | TRBJ2-3 | TRBV19 | - | TGTGCCAGTAGTCGAAGGGGAACAGATACGCAGTATTTT | CASSRRGTDTQYF
TRBD1 | TRBJ2-5 | TRBV18 | - | TGTGCCAGCTCGTCAACAGGGGTCGGGGAGACCCAGTACTTC | CASSSTGVGETQYF
TRBD1 | TRBJ2-7 | TRBV19 | - | TGTGCCAGTAGTGCTCCAGGGGGCTGGGGCTACGAGCAGTACTTC | CASSAPGGWGYEQYF
- | TRBJ1-1 | TRBV29-1 | - | TGCAGCGTTGAGAAGGGTACCAACACTGAAGCTTTCTTT | CSVEKGTNTEAFF